These 2 T cell receptor beta chains originate from one sample sequenced in a study of regulatory T cells in long-lasting Graves disease. Time point meaning: newly diagnosed GD, antithyroid drugs for less than 3 months. The TCR library was prepared using RNA isolated from PBMCs. Arm-PCR of CDR3 regions and iRepertoire HTBI primers were the basis on which TCR beta libraries were built. TCRdb used MiXCR to reprocess the multiplex PCR reads, holding one entry per CDR3 protein. The sample has fewer than 550,000 distinct CDR3 sequences, roughly 15% seen once. The sample also formed part of further work on T cells in Graves' hyperthyroidism and ophthalmopathy.

This sample comprised peripheral blood mononuclear cells (PBMCs), obtained at new diagnosis, from a patient treated with antithyroid drugs. These receptors were collected from a woman aged 18-29 years with Graves disease.

This clonotype has at least ten counts. This chain joins TRBV7-9 and TRBJ2-3, with D uncertain. The CDR3 spans 12 residues. V was pared by 5 bases and J by 2 bases, with 5 bases between. Germline-derived CDR1 and CDR2 are SEHNR and FQNEAQ (reference sequence). For the CDR3, the DNA is TGTGCCAGCAGCAAGTACACAGATACGCAGTATTTT. Translation gives CASSKYTDTQYF.

The rearrangement uses TRBV11-2 and TRBJ2-5; D call uncertain. CDR1 SGHAT and CDR2 FQNNGV come from the germline V gene. The CDR3 loop spans 13 amino acids. V lost 0 bases and J lost 11, with 13 bases in between. CDR3 residues: CASSLDAYNEQYF. CDR3 bases: TGTGCCAGCAGCTTAGATGCGTACAATGAGCAGTACTTC.